This T cell receptor (beta chain) was identified during a study of beta chain features in type 1 diabetes. Study background: Age and gender were similar between patients and healthy donors, as were cell yields. Findings of the study overall: For Type 1 diabetes patients, all four CD4+ subsets carried TCRB CDR3s that were moderately but significantly shorter.

Averaging about 116 mL, one heparinised blood draw came from each individual donor. This clone was found many times. The target antigen is unknown. The study reverse transcribed the entire isolated RNA, so it sequenced expressed TCRB transcripts. This table comes from immunoSEQ multiplex PCR, and its TCRdb copy is limited to in-frame clones, with some not included. This sample has fewer than 400,000 clones, with 8% found just once. Trimming took off 1 base at V and 8 bases at J, with 20 bases between the two ends. Germline V CDR1 and CDR2: SGHDN, FVKESK. This CDR3 comprises 16 residues. The J gene is TRBJ1-2, the V gene TRBV14; D is uncertain. This TCR was sampled from a woman under 30 in good health. Sequenced input: central memory CD4+ T cells from blood. As DNA, the CDR3 is TGTGCCAGCAGCCAAGGGGTAGGCACGTCCCAGAGGGGCTACACCTTC. Residues: CASSQGVGTSQRGYTF.